Described below is a single T cell receptor beta chain sequence and its context. Its recognized antigen is unknown. Per-base quality was not reported, and no clone a single base away is much larger than it. These data belong to a study of T cells in Graves' hyperthyroidism and ophthalmopathy (dated by TCRdb to between 2018 and 2020). Broadly, across the study: Peripheral blood was collected at initial diagnosis, before any treatment. The approximately 98 discovery patients were randomly divided into training and test sets at a 7:3 ratio. The study also compared thyroid tissue and blood T-cell repertoires from over 5 Graves' hyperthyroidism patients. Prospective prediction of ophthalmopathy was tested in an independent validation cohort of approximately 19 hyperthyroidism patients and 15 to 17 patients who later progressed to ophthalmopathy. According to the paper, TCR Vbeta CDR3 sequencing was carried out on about 140 peripheral blood samples, which came from more than 40 ophthalmopathy, under 85 hyperthyroidism and roughly 17 progressor patients. TCR V-J signatures able to tell the groups apart were searched for in a discovery cohort of some 97 patients, of whom roughly 42 had Graves' ophthalmopathy and about 60 had stable Graves' hyperthyroidism. After blood sampling, hyperthyroidism patients were treated with methimazole at a starting dose of 30 mg daily, and ophthalmopathy patients were treated with high-dose intravenous methylprednisolone. Study-level results and caveats: In cross-validation, a model built on a 13 V-J signature told ophthalmopathy apart from stable hyperthyroidism with approximately 90% sensitivity and approximately 81% specificity, and in testing the same model reached 80%/75%. Most expanded thyroid clonotypes (frequency above 0.001) were also found in blood, which suggests that blood repertoires may mirror thyroid immune responses. No statistical method was used to set the sample size in advance, and investigators knew the group allocation. In validation, the model predicted progression to ophthalmopathy with around 71% sensitivity and less than 75% specificity, a median of 6.5 months before onset.

Hyperthyroidism patients were newly diagnosed, had a disease duration of under 2 months, and were aged 18 to 65 years. Any patient with an uncontrolled infection, another autoimmune disease, pregnancy or lactation was excluded. Diagnoses were based on clinical symptoms, serum thyroxine and TRAb, thyroid ultrasound and orbital computed tomography. Blood from progressor patients was drawn when they were first diagnosed with hyperthyroidism, before any ophthalmopathy symptoms appeared. PBMCs were separated from roughly 9.6 ml of fresh peripheral blood using Ficoll-Paque density gradient centrifugation. Progressor patients were first diagnosed with Graves' hyperthyroidism and then developed ophthalmopathy during follow-up. Total RNA was extracted with Trizol reagent, and quality was checked on an Agilent 2100 Bioanalyzer. V loses 1 base, J loses 0 bases, and the germline ends lie 8 bases apart. The CDR3 contains 15 residues, cysteine and phenylalanine counted. Here the CDR3 DNA is all that survives: 45 bases in frame from base 1. Taken from the germline V gene, the CDR1 and CDR2 loops are ENHRY and SYGVKD.

The TCR beta CDR3 regions were amplified from RNA transcripts. A first-round RT-PCR of the TCR CDR3 used the HTBI primer set with the Qiagen OneStep RT-PCR kit. Libraries were constructed in a second round of multiplex PCR, after which size selection and purification were carried out. Libraries were sequenced paired-end with 100 bp reads on an Illumina HiSeq2000. The original methods were these. SOAPnuke was used to process the raw data, throwing out any read that contained adapters or uncalled bases, had a mean Phred below 15, or lacked an exact constant-primer or identifier match. COPE v1.2.5 was used to merge the high-quality paired reads, and each unique nucleotide sequence was defined as a clonotype. Clonotypes were aligned to IMGT TRBV, TRBD and TRBJ reference segments using MiTCR v1.1. Analysis was restricted to V-J combinations with a frequency above 0.0001, which covered over 98% of repertoires. A TCS score was defined as the ratio of F50 (clonal expansion) to E x V (chaos), with BLOSUM62-based TCRdist applied between CDR3 peptides within each V-J. Welch's t-statistics and random forest reduced 500 to 550 V-J features to under 15, which were used in a naive Bayes classifier (R e1071). TCRdb reran the public reads through fastp at Q25 and MiXCR, keeping productive beta chains. Here each entry gathers all rows of one CDR3 protein and keeps the most common genes and DNA. These V and J calls originate from TCRdb's pipeline instead of the authors' own analysis. Across this sample there are about 770,000 distinct CDR3 sequences, with about 19% seen only once. 15% to 20% of the sample is held by the ten biggest clonotypes.

The V and J genes are TRBV10-3 and TRBJ2-3; TRBD2 is a possible D gene, resting on 6 matching bases. Sequenced material: blood. The origin of this receptor is a woman in her 50s with Graves' hyperthyroidism that later progressed to Graves' ophthalmopathy. In nucleotides, the sequence is TGTGCCATCAGTGAGTTGGCGGGGAGCACAGATACGCAGTATTTT. This is translated as CAISELAGSTDTQYF.